The 26 T cell receptor beta chains in this list originate from one sample, sequenced in a study of intratumoral heterogeneity in liver cancer. TCRdb's copy holds only in-frame clones and misses some; the assay was immunoSEQ multiplex PCR. This sample has 5,000 to 8,000 clones, with over 55% found just once. Each tumour sample represents a distinct, spatially separated region of the hepatocellular carcinoma nodule. This material consisted of tumor tissue, taken before any cancer treatment. These receptor sequences come from a woman between 70 and 85 years old with hepatocellular carcinoma.

CDR3 in amino acids: CASASTSGRAGTQYF. The CDR3 DNA is TGTGCTAGTGCCTCGACTAGCGGGAGGGCCGGGACCCAGTACTTC. The rearrangement uses TRBV12-5 and TRBJ2-5, with TRBD2 matching 14 bases. Per the germline V gene, CDR1 is LGHNT and CDR2 is FRNRAP. CDR3 length: 15 residues. J lost 7 bases, V lost 7 bases, and 8 bases had no gene match.

The rearrangement links TRBV5-6 to TRBJ2-1; D perhaps matches TRBD1 (5 bases). The germline V and J ends were trimmed by 0 bases and 7 bases, with 8 bases remaining between them. CDR1 is SGHDT, CDR2 YYEEEE, per germline. This CDR3 comprises 13 residues. CDR3 DNA: TGTGCCAGCAGCTTGGTCCAGGGTAATGAGCAGTTCTTC. This translates into CASSLVQGNEQFF.

This clone is classed as medium-sized. The chain uses TRBV29-1 and TRBJ1-1; D is undetermined. CDR1 is SQVTM and CDR2 is ANQGSEA in the germline V gene. The CDR3 runs to 11 residues. V was clipped by 6 bases and J by 0 bases, with 5 bases between them. The CDR3 reads CSVSVNTEAFF. The CDR3 DNA reads TGCAGCGTATCAGTGAACACTGAAGCTTTCTTT.

This clone was seen a handful of times. The J gene is TRBJ2-1, the V gene TRBV14; 13 bases are shared with TRBD2. Germline V gives CDR1 SGHDN, CDR2 FVKESK. V was clipped by 4 bases and J by 2 bases; unmatched bases: 5. This CDR3 is built from 17 residues. CDR3 residues: CASSRPGLAGPYNEQFF. DNA for the CDR3: TGTGCCAGCAGCCGCCCGGGACTAGCGGGACCCTACAATGAGCAGTTCTTC. Complete variable domain (other parts from reference TRBV14 and TRBJ2-1): EAGVTQFPSHSVIEKGQTVTLRCDPISGHDNLYWYRRVMGKEIKFLLHFVKESKQDESGMPNNRFLAERTGGTYSTLKVQPAELEDSGVYFCASSRPGLAGPYNEQFFGPGTRLTVL.

The chain recombines TRBV19 with TRBJ2-2; 7 nucleotides line up with TRBD1. The germline gives CDR1 LNHDA, CDR2 SQIVND (reference sequence). There are 17 residues in the CDR3. V shed 9 bases, J shed 1 base, and the junction held 14 bases outside the gene matches. The CDR3 coding sequence is TGTGCCAGCCTACCGCAGACAGGGAAAAGGAACACCGGGGAGCTGTTTTTT. It is translated as CASLPQTGKRNTGELFF.

This chain connects TRBV6-4 to TRBJ2-1; TRBD2 matches 10 bases. CDR3 length: 15 residues. V gave up 4 bases and J gave up 7 bases; unmatched junction bases: 7. CDR1 MRHNA and CDR2 SNTAGT come from the germline V gene. This chain's CDR3 is CASSVEAGGSNEQFF. CDR3 nucleotide sequence: TGTGCCAGCAGTGTAGAAGCGGGAGGGAGTAATGAGCAGTTCTTC.

The chain links TRBV28 to TRBJ2-3; a possible D gene is TRBD2 (5 bases). Trimming removed 3 bases from V and 5 bases from J, with 18 bases in between. The CDR3 is 16 residues long. Per germline, CDR1 MDHEN and CDR2 SYDVKM. CDR3 sequence reads: CASSLEFVGVVDTQYF. Written as DNA, the CDR3 is TGTGCCAGCAGTTTGGAGTTCGTGGGAGTAGTAGATACGCAGTATTTT.

This chain joins TRBV5-7 and TRBJ1-2; 8 bases agree with TRBD1. TRBV5-7 is designated an ORF whose function remains uncertain. Trimming cost V 4 bases and J 0 bases; bases outside gene matches: 8. The CDR3 runs 16 residues. The CDR3 DNA reads as TGTGCCAGCAGCCTACAGGGGACAGGAGCTAACTATGGCTACACCTTC. It is translated as CASSLQGTGANYGYTF.

V gene TRBV19 combines with J gene TRBJ1-2; no definite D call. Germline CDR1 is LNHDA and CDR2 is SQIVND (reference sequence). Trimming took 3 bases from V and 8 from J, leaving 13 bases between them. The CDR3 has 13 residues. The CDR3 region is CASSIAATGGYTF. The CDR3 DNA follows: TGTGCCAGTAGTATCGCCGCAACGGGGGGCTACACCTTC.

The rearrangement uses TRBV21-1 and TRBJ1-2. TRBV21-1 is reported as a pseudogene. This CDR3 has 17 amino acids. Written as DNA, the CDR3 is TGTGCCAGCAGCAAAGGGGTAGGGGCAGGGAGGCACTATGGCTACACCTTC. Its protein is CASSKGVGAGRHYGYTF.

This chain connects TRBV5-6 to TRBJ2-2; 7 nucleotides line up with TRBD2. The CDR3 is made up of 17 amino acids. CDR1 SGHDT and CDR2 YYEEEE come from the germline V gene. J lost 3 bases, V lost 1 base, and 9 bases had no gene match. The CDR3 reads CASSLSRLAAYTGELFF. The DNA for the CDR3 is TGTGCCAGCAGCTTGTCTCGACTAGCCGCCTACACCGGGGAGCTGTTTTTT. Drawing the rest from reference TRBV5-6 and TRBJ2-2, the complete variable domain is DAGVTQSPTHLIKTRGQQVTLRCSPKSGHDTVSWYQQALGQGPQFIFQYYEEEERQRGNFPDRFSGHQFPNYSSELNVNALLLGDSALYLCASSLSRLAAYTGELFFGEGSRLTVL.

A note on this clone: This same CDR3 is encoded by further DNA sequences in the sample. The chain joins TRBV29-1 to TRBJ2-3, with D perhaps matching TRBD1 (5 bases). Trimming took 6 bases from V and 6 from J, leaving 13 bases between them. The CDR3 totals 12 residues. Germline CDR1 SQVTM, CDR2 ANQGSEA. The CDR3 bases are TGCAGCGTAGGGCAGGGCGGCGATACGCAGTATTTT. Translating it yields CSVGQGGDTQYF.

The V and J genes are TRBV6-1 and TRBJ1-4, with D possibly being TRBD1 (5 bases). CDR1 is MNHNS and CDR2 is SASEGT in the germline V gene. The ends were cut back, 1 base at V and 0 bases at J, with 15 bases in the middle. CDR3 length: 18 amino acids. In DNA, the CDR3 is TGTGCCAGCAGTGAAGGGTCGATTTGGGGGACAACTAATGAAAAACTGTTTTTT. It codes for CASSEGSIWGTTNEKLFF.

This clone has a single count. This rearrangement joins TRBV19 to TRBJ2-7; TRBD1 agrees at 10 bases. Germline V gene sequence: CDR1 LNHDA, CDR2 SQIVND (reference sequence). The CDR3 consists of 15 residues. V gave up 6 bases and J gave up 4 bases; unmatched junction bases: 9. The CDR3 DNA follows: TGTGCCAGTAGCGCCGGGACAGGGGATTGGTACGAGCAGTACTTC. Its translation is CASSAGTGDWYEQYF.

This chain joins TRBV18 and TRBJ2-1, with 7 bases aligning to TRBD1. Germline CDR1 reads KGHSH; CDR2 reads LQKENI. The CDR3 has 14 residues. V shed 1 base, J shed 5 bases, and the junction held 2 bases outside the gene matches. CDR3 sequence reads: CASSPRQGNNEQFF. Written as DNA, the CDR3 is TGTGCCAGCTCACCACGACAGGGAAACAATGAGCAGTTCTTC.

The rearrangement links TRBV5-4 to TRBJ2-1; possible D gene TRBD2, 5 bases. Trimming took 1 base from V and 1 from J, leaving 9 bases between them. CDR1 and CDR2 from the germline V gene are SGHNT and YYREEE (reference sequence). The CDR3 sequence is 15 residues long. In DNA form, the CDR3 reads TGTGCCAGCAGCTTGATGAGGGTTTCCTACAATGAGCAGTTCTTC. Encoded protein: CASSLMRVSYNEQFF. Full variable domain (missing parts from reference TRBV5-4 and TRBJ2-1): ETGVTQSPTHLIKTRGQQVTLRCSSQSGHNTVSWYQQALGQGPQFIFQYYREEENGRGNFPPRFSGLQFPNYSSELNVNALELDDSALYLCASSLMRVSYNEQFFGPGTRLTVL.

The V gene is TRBV28, the J gene TRBJ2-3, with 9 nucleotides matching TRBD1. V shed 5 bases and J 2 bases; nucleotides not matched to a gene: 14. CDR3 size: 18 residues. The germline CDR1 and CDR2 sequences are MDHEN and SYDVKM. CDR3 amino acids: CASSTGTGLHRYTDTQYF. The CDR3 region has the DNA TGTGCCAGCAGTACCGGGACAGGGTTGCACCGGTACACAGATACGCAGTATTTT.

This chain links TRBV7-2 with TRBJ2-5; D perhaps matches TRBD2 (6 bases). The V gene's germline CDR1 is SGHTA and CDR2 FQGNSA. The CDR3 loop spans 13 amino acids. The V gene lost 1 base and the J gene lost 7 bases, with 10 bases spanning the gap. The CDR3 protein is CASSLERGGTQYF. The CDR3 DNA reads TGTGCCAGCAGCTTAGAGAGGGGAGGGACCCAGTACTTC.

V usage is TRBV2 and J usage is TRBJ1-1; 8 bases match TRBD1. Germline CDR1 and CDR2: SNHLY and FYNNEI. The CDR3 extends over 13 amino acids. The trim removed 5 bases at V and 5 bases at J, leaving 4 bases unmatched. This CDR3 is CASSTGGRTEAFF. DNA of the CDR3: TGTGCCAGCAGTACAGGGGGGCGGACTGAAGCTTTCTTT.

V is TRBV28 and J is TRBJ1-4; D remains ambiguous. Trimming removed 6 bases from V and 7 bases from J, with 12 bases in between. Per germline, CDR1 MDHEN and CDR2 SYDVKM. CDR3 length equals 13 residues. The CDR3 protein is CASRGRDTEKLFF. The CDR3 bases are TGTGCCAGCAGGGGAAGGGATACTGAAAAACTGTTTTTT. The variable domain in full, with the rest retrieved from reference TRBV28 and TRBJ1-4, is DVKVTQSSRYLVKRTGEKVFLECVQDMDHENMFWYRQDPGLGLRLIYFSYDVKMKEKGDIPEGYSVSREKKERFSLILESASTNQTSMYLCASRGRDTEKLFFGSGTQLSVL.

This chain links TRBV7-6 with TRBJ1-4; D is undetermined. CDR1 is SGHVS, CDR2 FNYEAQ, per germline. Trimming cost V 1 base and J 7 bases, with 4 bases left between them. This CDR3 contains 12 residues. This CDR3 is CASSLGSEKLFF. DNA of the CDR3: TGTGCCAGCAGCTTAGGGAGTGAAAAACTGTTTTTT.

This clone appeared a few times. The chain links TRBV5-1 to TRBJ2-6, with 10 nucleotides matching TRBD2. Per the germline V gene, CDR1 is SGHRS and CDR2 is YFSETQ. Losses at the gene ends were 3 bases for V and 0 bases for J; bases not matched to a gene: 6. The CDR3 length is 18 residues. CDR3 residues: CASSSRTSGSSGANVLTF. The CDR3 region has the DNA TGCGCCAGCAGCTCAAGGACTAGCGGAAGCTCTGGGGCCAACGTCCTGACTTTC. Full variable domain (rest looked up from reference TRBV5-1 and TRBJ2-6): KAGVTQTPRYLIKTRGQQVTLSCSPISGHRSVSWYQQTPGQGLQFLFEYFSETQRNKGNFPGRFSGRQFSNSRSEMNVSTLELGDSALYLCASSSRTSGSSGANVLTFGAGSRLTVL.

The gene calls are TRBV3-1 (or the pseudogene TRBV3-2) and TRBJ2-3; 8 bases map to TRBD2. V lost 5 bases, J lost 4 bases, and 8 bases stayed unmatched. This CDR3 comprises 15 residues. The germline gives CDR1 LGHDT, CDR2 YNNKEL (reference sequence). CDR3: CASSIPGLDADTQYF. The CDR3, as DNA: TGTGCCAGCAGCATACCGGGACTAGATGCAGATACGCAGTATTTT.

This clone appeared a single time. This rearrangement joins TRBV9 to TRBJ2-5, with 8 positions matching TRBD1. The CDR3 consists of 13 residues. Germline CDR1 is SGDLS and CDR2 is YYNGEE. V shed 3 bases and J 5 bases; nucleotides not matched to a gene: 3. The chain's CDR3 is CASSETGDETQYF. The CDR3 DNA sequence: TGTGCCAGCAGCGAGACAGGGGATGAGACCCAGTACTTC.

V gene TRBV18 combines with J gene TRBJ2-2, with a weak D call TRBD1 (5 bases). Trimming stripped 3 bases from V and 6 bases from J, with 8 bases between. The CDR3 consists of 13 residues. Germline CDR1 is KGHSH and CDR2 is LQKENI. DNA for the CDR3: TGTGCCAGCTCACCCCCACAGGCCGGGGAGCTGTTTTTT. Encoded protein: CASSPPQAGELFF. Full variable domain (outside the CDR3, taken from reference TRBV18 and TRBJ2-2): NAGVMQNPRHLVRRRGQEARLRCSPMKGHSHVYWYRQLPEEGLKFMVYLQKENIIDESGMPKERFSAEFPKEGPSILRIQQVVRGDSAAYFCASSPPQAGELFFGEGSRLTVL.

The V call is TRBV2, the J call TRBJ2-3; D perhaps matches TRBD2 (6 bases). The CDR3 contains 13 residues. Trimming shortened V by 5 bases and J by 1 base, and 7 bases separated the two germline ends. Germline CDR1 SNHLY, CDR2 FYNNEI. The CDR3 reads CASSWRGTDTQYF. In DNA, the CDR3 is TGTGCCAGCAGTTGGAGGGGCACAGATACGCAGTATTTT.